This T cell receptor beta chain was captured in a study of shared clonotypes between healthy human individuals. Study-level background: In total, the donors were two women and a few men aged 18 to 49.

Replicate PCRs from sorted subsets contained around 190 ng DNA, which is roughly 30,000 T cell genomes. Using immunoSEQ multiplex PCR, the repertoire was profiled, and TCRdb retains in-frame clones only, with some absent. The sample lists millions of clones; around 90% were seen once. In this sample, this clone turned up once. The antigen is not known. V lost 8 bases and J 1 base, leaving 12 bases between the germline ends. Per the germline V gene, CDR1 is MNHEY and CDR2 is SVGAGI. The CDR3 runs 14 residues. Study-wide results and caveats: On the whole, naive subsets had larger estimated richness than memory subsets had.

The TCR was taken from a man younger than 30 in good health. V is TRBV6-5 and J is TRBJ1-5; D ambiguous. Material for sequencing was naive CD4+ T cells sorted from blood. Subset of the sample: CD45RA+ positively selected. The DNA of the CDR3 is TGTGCCAGCGCGAGAGGATTAAGCAATCAGCCCCAGCATTTT. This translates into CASARGLSNQPQHF.